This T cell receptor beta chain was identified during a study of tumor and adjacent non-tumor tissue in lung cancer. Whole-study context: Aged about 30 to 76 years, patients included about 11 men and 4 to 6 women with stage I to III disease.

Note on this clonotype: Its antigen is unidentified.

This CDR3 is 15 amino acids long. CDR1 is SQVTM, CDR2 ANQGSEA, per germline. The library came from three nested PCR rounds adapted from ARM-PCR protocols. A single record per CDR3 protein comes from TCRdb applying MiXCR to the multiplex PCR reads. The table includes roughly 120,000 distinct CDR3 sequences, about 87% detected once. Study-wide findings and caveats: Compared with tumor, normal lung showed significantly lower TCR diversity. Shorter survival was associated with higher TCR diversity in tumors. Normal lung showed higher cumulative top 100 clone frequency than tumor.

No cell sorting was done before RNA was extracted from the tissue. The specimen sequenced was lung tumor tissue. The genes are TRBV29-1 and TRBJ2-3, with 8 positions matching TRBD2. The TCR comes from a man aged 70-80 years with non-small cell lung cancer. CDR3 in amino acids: CNVGLSGGWTDTQYF. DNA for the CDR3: TGCAATGTTGGACTATCGGGAGGGTGGACAGATACGCAGTATTTT.